This TCR beta chain was identified in a study of vaccination and CD4 T cells after COVID-19. About the study: Cells were stimulated with overlapping spike peptides from SARS-CoV-2, HCoV-NL63, HCoV-OC43 and HCoV-229E. Every culture used as a control got a CEFX pool, an HIV-1 Nef pool, or no peptide.

With the Oncomine TCR Beta short-read assay, DNA from cultured CD4+ T cells was sequenced. Cultured CD4+ T cells yielded the extracted genomic DNA. From the PCR reads, TCRdb called clonotypes with MiXCR, one entry per CDR3 protein. The sample carries 20,000 to 30,000 distinct CDR3 sequences, 64% recorded once. Regarding this clonotype: Antigen: not known.

Stated treatment: roughly 10-day PBMC culture with coronavirus spike peptide pools or control peptides (ViraFEST assay). Per-well cultures of two million PBMCs received 9.5 to 10 IU/ml IL-2 and around 9.3 ug/ml peptide pools. This CDR3 has 16 amino acids. Germline CDR1 is SGHRS and CDR2 is YFSETQ. The V gene lost 1 base and the J gene lost 4 bases, with 17 bases spanning the gap. This clonotype was obtained from a human donor who had recovered from COVID-19. The specimen was CD4+ T cells from blood, cultured in vitro. The genes are TRBV5-1 and TRBJ1-2; D possibly corresponds to TRBD1 (6 bases). CDR3 nucleotides: TGCGCCAGCAGCTTGTCTGGGGGGGCGCAGGCCTATGGCTACACCTTC. Its translation: CASSLSGGAQAYGYTF. Full variable domain (outside the CDR3, taken from reference TRBV5-1 and TRBJ1-2): KAGVTQTPRYLIKTRGQQVTLSCSPISGHRSVSWYQQTPGQGLQFLFEYFSETQRNKGNFPGRFSGRQFSNSRSEMNVSTLELGDSALYLCASSLSGGAQAYGYTFGSGTRLTVV.